These 21 T cell receptor beta chains came from one sample sequenced in a study of T-cell memory formation after mild COVID-19 (dated by TCRdb to 2020 to 2023). The library was produced with 5' RACE. This sample was sequenced with an Illumina NovaSeq 6000. TCRdb redid the processing of the public reads, applying fastp at Q25 and MiXCR, and retained in-frame beta chains. Identical CDR3 protein sequences are pooled into one entry, listed with their most common genes and DNA. For this sample there are 450,000 or so distinct CDR3 sequences; around 18% appear just once. 8.4% of the sample comes from the top ten. Specimen: PBMCs or a T cell subset sorted from them (not recorded which). These receptors were collected from an adult woman who had mild COVID-19 (a few samples of this study predate the infection). The sample titles of this study are shuffled in the database, so cell type and time point are left out; the donor was told from shared clones.

The chain recombines TRBV6-2 or TRBV6-3 with TRBJ2-7, with 14 bases lining up with TRBD2. CDR3 length: 14 amino acids. The V segment lost 6 bases and the J segment 7 bases; nucleotides outside the gene matches: 5. Germline V gene data show CDR1 as MNHEY and CDR2 as SVGEGT. The CDR3 protein is CASRGGLAGAEQYF. Written as DNA, the CDR3 is TGTGCCAGCAGGGGGGGACTAGCGGGAGCTGAGCAGTACTTC.

In this sample, this clonotype turned up a few times. The J gene is TRBJ2-7, the V gene TRBV15; tentative D call: TRBD2 (5 bases). Germline CDR1 reads LNHNV; CDR2 reads YYDKDF (reference sequence). This CDR3 comprises 16 residues. Trimming shortened V by 1 base and J by 2 bases, and 15 bases separated the two germline ends. The CDR3 region has the DNA TGTGCCACCAGCAGAGTCCTCCTTGGGAGTGCCTACGAGCAGTACTTC. The encoded protein is CATSRVLLGSAYEQYF.

The V and J genes are TRBV28 and TRBJ2-2, with D maybe TRBD2 (6 bases). The germline V gene has CDR1 MDHEN and CDR2 SYDVKM. Trimming took off 3 bases at V and 0 bases at J, with 8 bases between the two ends. The CDR3 has 15 amino acids. The CDR3 protein is CASSLWDSNTGELFF. In DNA form, the CDR3 reads TGTGCCAGCAGTTTGTGGGACTCGAACACCGGGGAGCTGTTTTTT.

V gene TRBV9 combines with J gene TRBJ1-2, with D possibly being TRBD1 (5 bases). This CDR3 is 15 amino acids long. V was trimmed by 3 bases and J by 0 bases, leaving 12 bases between them. The germline V gene has CDR1 SGDLS and CDR2 YYNGEE. CDR3 DNA sequence: TGTGCCAGCAGCGGACAGCCAGATGCTAACTATGGCTACACCTTC. It translates to CASSGQPDANYGYTF.

This clonotype occurred a few times. The genes are TRBV12-3 or TRBV12-4 and TRBJ2-1; 7 bases align to TRBD2. The V and J ends lost 3 bases and 5 bases, in that order; junction bases with no gene match: 7. This CDR3 comprises 15 residues. The CDR3, as DNA: TGTGCCAGCAGTTTCCCGGCGGGAGTAGACAATGAGCAGTTCTTC. It codes for CASSFPAGVDNEQFF.

The chain combines TRBV24-1 with TRBJ2-2; D call uncertain. Germline assignment: CDR1 KGHDR and CDR2 SFDVKD. Trimming took 1 base from V and 3 from J, leaving 8 bases between them. CDR3 length equals 15 residues. In DNA, the CDR3 is TGTGCCACCAGTGATTTCTCGGATTACACCGGGGAGCTGTTTTTT. This codes for CATSDFSDYTGELFF.

The chain carries TRBV3-1 and TRBJ1-2; D unclear. The germline V gene has CDR1 LGHDT and CDR2 YNNKEL (reference sequence). Trimming stripped 0 bases from V and 4 bases from J, with 24 bases between. This CDR3 is built from 19 residues. CDR3 protein: CASSQDPGIRGYFRYGYTF. The CDR3, as DNA: TGTGCCAGCAGCCAAGATCCGGGTATACGGGGATACTTCCGCTATGGCTACACCTTC.

The chain combines TRBV12-3 or TRBV12-4 with TRBJ2-1, with D uncertain. This CDR3 has 13 amino acids. V was shortened by 7 bases and J by 9 bases, with 16 bases between the two germline ends. The CDR3: CASTHPWAPEQFF. CDR3 DNA sequence: TGTGCCAGCACCCATCCCTGGGCACCTGAGCAGTTCTTC.

V gene TRBV20-1 combines with J gene TRBJ2-3; the match to TRBD2 covers 7 bases. Trimming took 0 bases from V and 4 from J; bases not matched to a gene: 4. Germline CDR1 and CDR2: DFQATT and SNEGSKA (reference sequence). The CDR3 has 14 residues. In DNA form, the CDR3 reads TGCAGTGCTAGAGAGGGGGGGATGGCAGATACGCAGTATTTT. It translates to CSAREGGMADTQYF.

The chain is built from TRBV7-3 and TRBJ1-4; 7 bases are shared with TRBD1. The trim removed 0 bases at V and 3 bases at J, leaving 1 base unmatched. Germline V CDR1 and CDR2: SGHTA, FQGTGA. This CDR3 contains 15 residues. The CDR3 spells CASSLTGQANEKLFF. In DNA, the CDR3 is TGTGCCAGCAGCTTAACTGGACAGGCTAATGAAAAACTGTTTTTT.

This clonotype has only a few counts. The rearrangement joins TRBV6-6 to TRBJ2-2; 11 nucleotides align to TRBD2. CDR1 and CDR2 (germline): MNHNY, SVGAGI (reference sequence). The CDR3 covers 16 residues. The J segment lost 7 bases and the V segment lost 4 bases, leaving 8 bases of the junction unmatched. The CDR3 reads CASSLAGGISNGELFF. As DNA, the CDR3 is TGTGCCAGCAGTTTAGCGGGAGGGATCAGTAACGGGGAGCTGTTTTTT.

The chain couples TRBV29-1 to TRBJ2-7; no definite D call. Trimming cost V 6 bases and J 2 bases, with 14 bases left between them. The germline V gene encodes CDR1 SQVTM and CDR2 ANQGSEA. The CDR3 runs 13 residues. CDR3 sequence: CSVVLMPAYEQYF. The CDR3 nucleotides are TGCAGCGTCGTCTTAATGCCCGCCTACGAGCAGTACTTC.

The chain couples TRBV6-5 to TRBJ1-2, with 7 nucleotides matching TRBD1. The CDR3 extends over 14 amino acids. J gave up 7 bases and V 4 bases, and 9 bases lay outside the gene matches. Per the germline V gene, CDR1 is MNHEY and CDR2 is SVGAGI. This CDR3 reads CASSLTGRRGGYTF. DNA for the CDR3: TGTGCCAGCAGTTTGACAGGGCGGAGAGGTGGCTACACCTTC.

This clonotype was counted a few times. This chain connects TRBV12-3 or TRBV12-4 to TRBJ1-1; TRBD1 matches 8 bases. CDR3 length equals 14 residues. Losses at the gene ends were 6 bases for V and 5 bases for J; bases not matched to a gene: 8. The CDR3 DNA reads TGTGCCAGCAGCCTCAGGGGGCCGAGGACTGAAGCTTTCTTT. Translation: CASSLRGPRTEAFF.

The chain employs TRBV5-1 and TRBJ2-3, with 7 bases matching TRBD2. The junction had 4 bases not matched to a gene; V was cut back by 5 bases and J by 4 bases. Germline V CDR1 and CDR2: SGHRS, YFSETQ. This CDR3 comprises 13 residues. The CDR3 reads CASRKAGPDTQYF. In nucleotides, the CDR3 is TGCGCCAGCAGGAAAGCGGGGCCAGATACGCAGTATTTT.

The chain employs TRBV9 and TRBJ2-7; 10 nucleotides line up with TRBD1. The V gene end was trimmed by 4 bases and the J gene end by 7 bases; junction bases not matched to a gene: 14. CDR1 and CDR2 (germline): SGDLS, YYNGEE. The CDR3 has 16 amino acids. CDR3 sequence (DNA): TGTGCCAGCAGCCGGGACAGGGGTAGGCTCTGGGGTGAGCAGTACTTC. It specifies CASSRDRGRLWGEQYF.

The rearrangement links TRBV7-9 to TRBJ2-5, with 8 bases lining up with TRBD1. CDR3 length equals 15 residues. Germline trimming cut 5 bases from V and 2 bases from J; bases unmatched to any gene: 7. Germline lookup yields CDR1 SEHNR and CDR2 FQNEAQ (reference sequence). CDR3 DNA: TGTGCCAGCAGCATGACAGGGGTACGACAAGAGACCCAGTACTTC. Protein sequence: CASSMTGVRQETQYF.

The V gene is TRBV5-5, the J gene TRBJ2-5, with D unclear. Trimming removed 2 bases from V and 2 bases from J, with 7 bases in between. Germline-derived CDR1 and CDR2 are SGHKS and YYEKEE (reference sequence). The CDR3 has 13 amino acids. This CDR3 reads CASSFVGQETQYF. DNA of the CDR3: TGTGCCAGCAGCTTTGTCGGGCAAGAGACCCAGTACTTC.

This clonotype has only a few counts. V and J are TRBV5-1 and TRBJ1-1; weak D call: TRBD1 (6 bases). Trimming took off 1 base at V and 3 bases at J, with 10 bases between the two ends. Germline CDR1 reads SGHRS; CDR2 reads YFSETQ. This CDR3 comprises 14 residues. The CDR3 spells CASSLTGTHTEAFF. The CDR3 DNA is TGCGCCAGCAGCTTGACAGGGACTCACACTGAAGCTTTCTTT.

The chain has TRBV15 and TRBJ2-3, with unresolved D. The V gene's germline CDR1 is LNHNV and CDR2 YYDKDF (reference sequence). The CDR3 has 16 residues. Trimming pared 1 base from V and 4 bases from J, leaving 15 bases between. The CDR3 DNA sequence: TGTGCCACCAGCAGAGCCCCCCCCATCTCCCCAGATACGCAGTATTTT. Translated, it gives CATSRAPPISPDTQYF.

V and J are TRBV15 and TRBJ1-5; maybe TRBD1 (5 bases). The CDR3 is 14 residues long. CDR1 and CDR2 from the germline V gene are LNHNV and YYDKDF (reference sequence). Between the trimmed V and J ends, which lost 0 bases and 6 bases, there was a span of 9 bases. The CDR3 protein is CATSRDFGGQPQHF. The CDR3 DNA reads as TGTGCCACCAGCAGAGATTTCGGGGGTCAGCCCCAGCATTTT.